This T cell receptor (beta chain) is drawn from a study of cytomegalovirus exposure and HLA in healthy donors. About the research overall: The 500 to 750 first-cohort repertoires and the approximately 130 validation repertoires shared the same platform, a later analysis reported. The study's findings and limits: In vitro confirmation showed three CMV-associated chains to be CMV antigen specific. Most TCR sequences showed up rarely, but some public TCRs showed up in many donors. Overall, around 160 TCR beta chains were annotated as cytomegalovirus-associated.

V was trimmed by 7 bases and J by 5 bases, leaving 14 bases between them. From germline, CDR1 is MDHEN and CDR2 SYDVKM. The CDR3 loop spans 13 amino acids. As for this clone: Its antigen is currently unknown.

Using immunoSEQ multiplex PCR, the repertoire was profiled, and TCRdb retains in-frame clones only, with some absent. The table has over 150,000 clones, 70% to 90% seen once. Sequenced: PBMCs. The clonotype was recovered from a man between 18 and 35 years old in good health and CMV-seropositive. V gene TRBV28 combines with J gene TRBJ1-2, with a possible D match to TRBD1 (5 bases). As DNA, the CDR3 is TGTGCCAGCACTCCCCCAGGGTTGTATGGCTACACCTTC. This translates into CASTPPGLYGYTF.